Shown below are 26 T cell receptor beta chains from a single sample sequenced in a study of T cell clusters in autoimmune cytopenias. TRB was amplified by touch-down multiplex PCR, primer pools A and B combined. TCRdb re-called the multiplex PCR reads and catalogs CDR3 proteins one per entry, DNA excluded. In all, the sample yields fewer than 700 distinct CDR3 sequences. TRB amplification used 200 to 250 ng of peripheral blood genomic DNA. These same data were also listed under a study on T cell repertoires in aging, cancer and after chemotherapy.

Input material: peripheral blood. Receptors were obtained from a human donor with chronic lymphocytic leukemia.

Judged by frequency, this clonotype is medium-sized (0.01 to 0.1%). The rearrangement links TRBV4-1 to TRBJ2-7; the TRBD1 assignment by TCRdb is unverifiable without DNA. CDR1 is MGHRA and CDR2 is YSYEKL in the germline V gene. This CDR3 comprises 14 residues. The CDR3 sequence: CASSPPGRGYEQYF.

The chain couples TRBV4-1 to TRBJ2-7; TCRdb reports TRBD2, a call that lacks DNA to check it against. CDR1 and CDR2 from the germline V gene are MGHRA and YSYEKL. The CDR3 runs 18 residues. CDR3: CASSQEFVGLAGTYEQYF.

The genes are TRBV27 and TRBJ2-7; TCRdb indicates TRBD2, and absent DNA this call remains unverified. Germline V gene data show CDR1 as MNHEY and CDR2 as SMNVEV (reference sequence). This CDR3 region has 17 residues. CDR3 in amino acids: CASSLLGSGGHSYEQYF.

This chain connects TRBV9 to TRBJ2-3; TCRdb lists TRBD2, though no DNA is available to test this call. This CDR3 has 19 amino acids. Germline V lookup: CDR1 SGDLS, CDR2 YYNGEE. Here the CDR3 reads CASSRRTGTSGTSTDTQYF.

This clonotype is deemed medium-sized by its frequency. V gene TRBV20-1 combines with J gene TRBJ1-5. The CDR3 runs to 15 residues. Germline V gene sequence: CDR1 DFQATT, CDR2 SNEGSKA (reference sequence). Here the CDR3 reads CSARPQGRGNQPQHF.

Considering frequency, this clonotype is medium-sized. The rearrangement links TRBV20-1 to TRBJ1-2; TCRdb selects TRBD1, and the lack of DNA leaves this call unchecked. This CDR3 has 14 residues. CDR1 is DFQATT and CDR2 is SNEGSKA in the germline V gene (reference sequence). CDR3 loop: CSAYDPGTTYGYTF.

Its frequency marks this clonotype as medium-sized (0.01 to 0.1%). This chain links TRBV14 with TRBJ1-6. The V gene's germline CDR1 is SGHDN and CDR2 FVKESK. The CDR3 is 15 residues long. The CDR3 sequence is CASSPSGSYNSPLHF.

This clonotype is identified as medium-sized from frequency. The chain is built from TRBV9 and TRBJ2-1; TCRdb lists TRBD1, though no DNA is available to test this call. The germline V gene encodes CDR1 SGDLS and CDR2 YYNGEE. CDR3 length: 15 residues. CDR3 protein: CASSVSRGGHNEQFF.

This clonotype is classed as large by frequency. The J gene is TRBJ2-3, the V gene TRBV11-1; checking the TCRdb D call of TRBD1 is not possible without DNA. This CDR3 has 17 residues. Germline assignment: CDR1 SGHAT and CDR2 FQDESV (reference sequence). CDR3 in amino acids: CASSLTAGTGARDTQYF.

Measured by frequency, this clonotype is large. The chain is built from TRBV6-5 and TRBJ1-2; checking the TCRdb D call of TRBD1 is not possible without DNA. Per germline, CDR1 MNHEY and CDR2 SVGAGI. This CDR3 contains 16 residues. The CDR3 sequence is CASSYTLPGRGHGYTF.

This clonotype is identified as large (0.1 to 1%) from frequency. The rearrangement uses TRBV11-1 and TRBJ1-2; without DNA, the TCRdb call of TRBD1 cannot be checked. The CDR3 runs 15 residues. Germline V lookup: CDR1 SGHAT, CDR2 FQDESV (reference sequence). Here the CDR3 reads CASSAPGQARNGYTF.

According to its frequency, this clonotype is medium-sized (0.01 to 0.1%). The gene calls are TRBV19 and TRBJ1-5. CDR1 is LNHDA, CDR2 SQIVND, per germline (reference sequence). The CDR3 loop spans 13 amino acids. The CDR3: CARGGESNQPQHF.

This clonotype shows up as large by frequency. CDR3 amino acids: CASSIELGAGPSSYNEQFF. The rearrangement joins TRBV19 to TRBJ2-1; without DNA, the TCRdb call of TRBD2 cannot be checked. The CDR3 sequence is 19 residues long. Germline CDR1 is LNHDA and CDR2 is SQIVND (reference sequence). The full variable domain, in which reference TRBV19 and TRBJ2-1 provide the parts outside the CDR3, is DGGITQSPKYLFRKEGQNVTLSCEQNLNHDAMYWYRQDPGQGLRLIYYSQIVNDFQKGDIAEGYSVSREKKESFPLTVTSAQKNPTAFYLCASSIELGAGPSSYNEQFFGPGTRLTVL.

According to its frequency, this clonotype is medium-sized. The chain uses TRBV18 and TRBJ1-1; lacking DNA, the TRBD1 call made by TCRdb goes unchecked. The CDR3 runs to 14 residues. Germline loops: CDR1 KGHSH, CDR2 LQKENI. CDR3 residues: CASSPPNLGDEAFF.

This clonotype shows up as medium-sized (0.01 to 0.1%) by frequency. This chain connects TRBV7-6 to TRBJ1-1; the TRBD1 assignment by TCRdb is unverifiable without DNA. This CDR3 is built from 13 residues. Germline V gene lookup returns CDR1 SGHVS and CDR2 FNYEAQ. CDR3 in amino acids: CASSPLGDTEAFF.

The CDR3 loop reads CASSYSGSGGSYEQYFGPGGAFF. The chain uses TRBV6-5 and TRBJ1-1; TCRdb gives TRBD1 as the D gene, but with no DNA this cannot be confirmed. Germline V gene lookup returns CDR1 MNHEY and CDR2 SVGAGI. The CDR3 extends over 23 amino acids.

According to its frequency, this clonotype is large. The chain couples TRBV7-9 to TRBJ1-3. The length of the CDR3 is 14 residues. The V gene's germline CDR1 is SEHNR and CDR2 FQNEAQ (reference sequence). CDR3 in amino acids: CATPLEGPGNTIYF.

This clonotype registers medium-sized by frequency. V is TRBV11-2 and J is TRBJ2-1; TCRdb's D call, TRBD1, is unchecked because there is no DNA. Germline-derived CDR1 and CDR2 are SGHAT and FQNNGV. This CDR3 is built from 13 residues. CDR3: CASSYPVENEQFF.

This clonotype counts as medium-sized by frequency. The rearrangement uses TRBV14 and TRBJ1-6; as DNA is missing, the TRBD1 call by TCRdb cannot be tested. The germline V gene encodes CDR1 SGHDN and CDR2 FVKESK. CDR3 length equals 19 residues. The CDR3 protein is CASSQGGGSFSSYNSPLHF.

This clonotype shows up as medium-sized by frequency. This chain uses TRBV5-1 with TRBJ2-7; TCRdb gives TRBD1 as the D gene, but with no DNA this cannot be confirmed. Germline CDR1 SGHRS, CDR2 YFSETQ. CDR3 size: 13 residues. The CDR3 is CASSLTGGYEQYF. Together with reference TRBV5-1 and TRBJ2-7, the CDR3 gives the full variable domain: KAGVTQTPRYLIKTRGQQVTLSCSPISGHRSVSWYQQTPGQGLQFLFEYFSETQRNKGNFPGRFSGRQFSNSRSEMNVSTLELGDSALYLCASSLTGGYEQYFGPGTRLTVT.

By frequency, this clonotype registers medium-sized. The chain combines TRBV20-1 with TRBJ2-2; the TCRdb D gene call, TRBD1, has no DNA to confirm it. The germline V gene has CDR1 DFQATT and CDR2 SNEGSKA (reference sequence). The CDR3 contains 15 residues. CDR3 amino acids: CSASRGGGWAGELFF.

This clonotype is large by frequency. The CDR3 loop reads CASSSADRGQSPLHF. The chain uses TRBV7-2 and TRBJ1-6; TCRdb lists TRBD1, though no DNA is available to test this call. The V gene's germline CDR1 is SGHTA and CDR2 FQGNSA. The CDR3 extends over 15 amino acids.

The chain recombines TRBV11-2 with TRBJ1-5. The CDR3 contains 13 residues. The germline V gene has CDR1 SGHAT and CDR2 FQNNGV. CDR3 loop: CASSLGRGQPQHF.

This clonotype is large (0.1 to 1%) by frequency. The chain uses TRBV19 and TRBJ1-1; checking the TCRdb D call of TRBD1 is not possible without DNA. Germline assignment: CDR1 LNHDA and CDR2 SQIVND (reference sequence). This CDR3 spans 15 amino acids. The CDR3 sequence is CASSIWTGEGTEAFF.

The genes are TRBV4-1 and TRBJ2-7; TCRdb's D gene call, TRBD1, goes unchecked for lack of DNA. Germline loops: CDR1 MGHRA, CDR2 YSYEKL. The CDR3 extends over 16 amino acids. CDR3: CASSPHRGYSSYEQYF.

Measured by frequency, this clonotype is medium-sized. V is TRBV4-2 and J is TRBJ1-2; TCRdb's D call, TRBD1, is unchecked because there is no DNA. The CDR3 extends over 13 amino acids. Germline values: CDR1 LGHNA, CDR2 YNFKEQ. The CDR3 is CASSQAGNYGYTF.